This T cell receptor beta chain is drawn from a study of beta chain features in type 1 diabetes. Study-wide context: Sorted cells, more than 95,000,000 in number, were examined across all samples.

Study-wide results and caveats: Compared to healthy donors, patients appeared to have naive, central memory and Treg TCRB repertoires that were more alike.

In regard to this clone: Its antigen is not known.

V shed 0 bases, J shed 6 bases, and the junction held 13 bases outside the gene matches. Per the germline V gene, CDR1 is GTSNPN and CDR2 is SVGIG (reference sequence). CDR3 length equals 16 residues. Of the isolated RNA, all was reverse transcribed, and so the sequenced material was expressed TCRB transcripts. Generated by immunoSEQ multiplex PCR, the TCRdb table keeps only in-frame clones and is missing some. The profile shows roughly 230,000 clones, about 9.3% of them singletons. The chain joins TRBV30 to TRBJ1-1; 7 bases map to TRBD1. The sequence was collected from a woman younger than 30 in good health. Specimen: naive CD4+ T cells from blood. The CDR3 sequence: CAWSVLATGFYAEAFF. The CDR3 bases are TGTGCCTGGAGTGTCCTTGCGACAGGGTTCTACGCTGAAGCTTTCTTT.